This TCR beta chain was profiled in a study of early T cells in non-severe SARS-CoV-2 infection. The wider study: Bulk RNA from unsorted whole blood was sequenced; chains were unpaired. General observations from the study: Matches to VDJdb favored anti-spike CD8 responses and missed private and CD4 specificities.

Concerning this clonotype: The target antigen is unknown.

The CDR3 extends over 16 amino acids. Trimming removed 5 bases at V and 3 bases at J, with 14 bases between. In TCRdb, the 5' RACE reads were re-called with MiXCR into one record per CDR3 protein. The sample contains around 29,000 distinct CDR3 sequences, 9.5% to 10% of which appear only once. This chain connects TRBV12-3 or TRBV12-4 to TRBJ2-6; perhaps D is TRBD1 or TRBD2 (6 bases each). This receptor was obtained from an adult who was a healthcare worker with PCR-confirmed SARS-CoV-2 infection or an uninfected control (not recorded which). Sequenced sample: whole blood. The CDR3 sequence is CASSQIGGFGANVLTF. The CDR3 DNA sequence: TGTGCCAGCAGTCAGATCGGGGGCTTTGGGGCCAACGTCCTGACTTTC.